This passage covers 32 T cell receptor beta chains from one sample sequenced in a study of CD8 T cells in ankylosing spondylitis. Findings and limits, study-wide: Within ankylosing spondylitis blood, a TCR beta motif made up of several highly homologous variants appeared to be characteristic.

TCRdb redid the calling of the 5' RACE reads with MiXCR, one entry per CDR3 protein. The table records approximately 440,000 distinct CDR3 sequences, roughly a sixth of them present only once. Antigens for these TCRs are unknown. Sequenced input: blood, either unsorted or a sorted T cell fraction (not recorded which). These receptors originate from a male donor with ankylosing spondylitis.

This clonotype showed up just a few times. The chain couples TRBV15 to TRBJ2-1; 13 bases fit TRBD2. This CDR3 comprises 17 residues. Unmatched junction bases numbered 7, after V lost 2 bases and J lost 6 bases. Germline CDR1 LNHNV, CDR2 YYDKDF (reference sequence). CDR3 in DNA: TGTGCCACCAGCAGACTACCCGGACTAGCGGGAGCCAATGAGCAGTTCTTC. As protein: CATSRLPGLAGANEQFF.

The sample holds a few counts of this clonotype. V usage is TRBV6-2 or TRBV6-3 and J usage is TRBJ2-2, with D possibly being TRBD1 or TRBD2 (5 bases each). The germline V gene has CDR1 MNHEY and CDR2 SVGEGT. This CDR3 has 14 residues. V shed 3 bases and J shed 5 bases, with 10 bases lying between them. CDR3 sequence reads: CASSYFRETGELFF. CDR3 nucleotide sequence: TGTGCCAGCAGTTATTTCAGGGAGACCGGGGAGCTGTTTTTT.

This clonotype was seen more than once but under ten times. The rearrangement uses TRBV20-1 and TRBJ2-7; D is ambiguous. Germline CDR1 is DFQATT and CDR2 is SNEGSKA (reference sequence). Trimming cost V 3 bases and J 6 bases, with 9 bases left between them. This CDR3 comprises 11 residues. The CDR3 here is CSARKVGEQYF. CDR3 nucleotides: TGCAGTGCTAGGAAGGTGGGCGAGCAGTACTTC.

This chain links TRBV18 with TRBJ1-1; no reliable D call. Germline CDR1 reads KGHSH; CDR2 reads LQKENI. This CDR3 has 16 residues. Trimming cost V 0 bases and J 1 base, with 12 bases left between them. CDR3 nucleotides: TGTGCCAGCTCACCACCGTTTGGGGTAGAGAACACTGAAGCTTTCTTT. Amino acid sequence: CASSPPFGVENTEAFF.

The chain employs TRBV18 and TRBJ2-2; TRBD1 is a possible D gene (5 bases). The V end lost 1 base, the J end lost 0 bases, and 9 bases lay between the germline ends. The CDR3 spans 16 residues. CDR1 is KGHSH, CDR2 LQKENI, per germline. CDR3 coding DNA: TGTGCCAGCTCACCACGGTCAGGGACGAACACCGGGGAGCTGTTTTTT. Translation gives CASSPRSGTNTGELFF.

This chain uses TRBV12-3 or TRBV12-4 with TRBJ2-1; the match to TRBD2 covers 7 bases. V shed 6 bases, J shed 2 bases, and the junction held 7 bases outside the gene matches. The CDR3 spans 15 residues. CDR3: CASSPGAGTYNEQFF. Here the CDR3 DNA reads TGTGCCAGCAGCCCTGGAGCGGGAACCTACAATGAGCAGTTCTTC.

This clonotype was observed a few times. For the CDR3, the DNA is TGTGCCAGCAGCATATACCAGGGGAGCTATGGCTACACCTTC. Protein product: CASSIYQGSYGYTF. The chain couples TRBV7-9 to TRBJ1-2; a weak D match, TRBD1 (6 bases). Germline V CDR1 and CDR2: SEHNR, FQNEAQ (reference sequence). Between the trimmed V and J ends, which lost 5 bases and 4 bases, there was a span of 14 bases. The CDR3 covers 14 residues.

This clonotype was recorded at least ten times. This chain uses TRBV12-3 or TRBV12-4 with TRBJ2-5; 11 bases agree with TRBD2. This CDR3 contains 15 residues. With V trimmed by 5 bases and J by 3 bases, 5 bases remained unmatched. The CDR3 is CASSTLAGGKETQYF. The CDR3 DNA sequence: TGTGCCAGCAGTACCCTAGCGGGGGGAAAAGAGACCCAGTACTTC.

This clonotype was observed a few times. The chain uses TRBV5-1 and TRBJ2-7, with TRBD2 matching 16 bases. CDR3 length equals 19 residues. Unmatched junction bases numbered 10, after V lost 3 bases and J lost 1 base. Germline V gives CDR1 SGHRS, CDR2 YFSETQ. The CDR3: CASSSFGTSGREKSYEQYF. The CDR3 DNA follows: TGCGCCAGCAGCTCCTTCGGGACTAGCGGGAGGGAAAAGTCCTACGAGCAGTACTTC.

The genes are TRBV10-3 and TRBJ2-1, with TRBD2 as a possible D gene (5 bases). The V and J ends lost 7 bases and 5 bases respectively, with 12 bases between them. This CDR3 contains 13 residues. Germline V gene lookup returns CDR1 ENHRY and CDR2 SYGVKD. The CDR3 nucleotides are TGTGCCATCAACACGTTCGGGGACAATGAGCAGTTCTTC. Translated, it gives CAINTFGDNEQFF.

The chain couples TRBV2 to TRBJ1-1, with TRBD1 as a possible D gene (5 bases). This CDR3 is 14 amino acids long. From germline, CDR1 is SNHLY and CDR2 FYNNEI. The germline V and J ends were trimmed by 2 bases and 5 bases, with 12 bases remaining between them. This CDR3 is CASSELGGRTEAFF. The CDR3 nucleotides read TGTGCCAGCAGTGAATTGGGGGGTCGTACTGAAGCTTTCTTT.

This clonotype was picked up a small number of times. V gene TRBV18 combines with J gene TRBJ1-6; 7 positions match TRBD1. V lost 3 bases to trimming and J lost 8 bases; unmatched junction nucleotides: 7. The germline V gene encodes CDR1 KGHSH and CDR2 LQKENI. The CDR3 consists of 15 residues. CDR3 loop: CASSPKPQGDSPLHF. CDR3 sequence (DNA): TGTGCCAGCTCACCCAAACCCCAGGGGGATTCACCCCTCCACTTT. Variable domain in full (rest from reference TRBV18 and TRBJ1-6): NAGVMQNPRHLVRRRGQEARLRCSPMKGHSHVYWYRQLPEEGLKFMVYLQKENIIDESGMPKERFSAEFPKEGPSILRIQQVVRGDSAAYFCASSPKPQGDSPLHFGNGTRLTVT.

In this sample, this clonotype turned up a few times. The chain links TRBV28 to TRBJ2-7; 8 positions match TRBD1. The V segment lost 3 bases and the J segment 1 base; nucleotides outside the gene matches: 8. Per the germline V gene, CDR1 is MDHEN and CDR2 is SYDVKM. The CDR3 has 16 residues. CDR3 residues: CASSFSGQGASYEQYF. DNA of the CDR3: TGTGCCAGCAGTTTTAGTGGGCAGGGGGCATCCTACGAGCAGTACTTC.

Here the CDR3 reads CSARLGANSNQPQHF. The CDR3 nucleotides are TGCAGTGCTAGATTGGGTGCGAATAGCAATCAGCCCCAGCATTTT. The chain recombines TRBV20-1 with TRBJ1-5; D uncertain. CDR3 length: 15 amino acids. Germline V gene lookup returns CDR1 DFQATT and CDR2 SNEGSKA (reference sequence). V was pared by 2 bases and J by 0 bases, with 11 bases between.

The chain combines TRBV28 with TRBJ2-7; D gene ambiguous. Deletions cut 3 bases from V and 6 bases from J, with 9 bases between. The germline V gene encodes CDR1 MDHEN and CDR2 SYDVKM. The CDR3 totals 12 residues. The CDR3 reads CASSFRQSEQYF. The CDR3 DNA is TGTGCCAGCAGTTTCCGACAATCCGAGCAGTACTTC.

The gene calls are TRBV2 and TRBJ1-2; a possible D gene is TRBD1 (5 bases). Germline V gives CDR1 SNHLY, CDR2 FYNNEI. Trimming removed 3 bases at V and 8 bases at J, with 19 bases between. The CDR3 extends over 15 amino acids. DNA of the CDR3: TGTGCCAGCAGTGACCGGCAGGGCAGAATGGAGGGCTACACCTTC. Translation: CASSDRQGRMEGYTF.

There are a few counts of this clonotype. This chain links TRBV29-1 with TRBJ2-3; D is unclear. This CDR3 region has 12 residues. Trimming cost V 4 bases and J 0 bases, with 5 bases left between them. CDR1 and CDR2 (germline): SQVTM, ANQGSEA. The CDR3 DNA reads as TGCAGCGTTGGTAGGAGCACAGATACGCAGTATTTT. This gives the protein CSVGRSTDTQYF.

At least ten counts were recorded for this clonotype. The rearrangement uses TRBV5-1 and TRBJ1-4; D gene ambiguous. The V gene lost 2 bases and the J gene lost 0 bases, with 5 bases spanning the gap. This CDR3 is built from 14 residues. The germline gives CDR1 SGHRS, CDR2 YFSETQ. The CDR3 nucleotides are TGCGCCAGCAGCTTCTCCGCAACTAATGAAAAACTGTTTTTT. Amino acid sequence: CASSFSATNEKLFF.

The rearrangement joins TRBV27 to TRBJ2-4; no clear D. V was trimmed by 5 bases and J by 0 bases, leaving 14 bases between them. Germline loops: CDR1 MNHEY, CDR2 SMNVEV (reference sequence). The CDR3 spans 16 residues. CDR3 nucleotide sequence: TGTGCCAGCAGTCCGAGGACGGTGCTAGCCAAAAACATTCAGTACTTC. Residues: CASSPRTVLAKNIQYF.

V gene TRBV27 combines with J gene TRBJ2-7; TRBD2 agrees at 13 bases. V gave up 4 bases and J gave up 2 bases; unmatched junction bases: 5. Germline V gene data show CDR1 as MNHEY and CDR2 as SMNVEV (reference sequence). The CDR3 loop spans 16 amino acids. The CDR3 sequence: CASSWTSGRSTYEQYF. The CDR3 DNA sequence: TGTGCCAGCAGTTGGACTAGCGGGAGATCTACCTACGAGCAGTACTTC.

Regarding this clonotype: A read error may be the cause here, since a much bigger clone is one base away. Written as DNA, the CDR3 is TGTGCCAGCACCCCCACGGGGCCCGGGCCCAAGCATTTT. It yields the protein CASTPTGPGPKHF. The rearrangement joins TRBV12-3 or TRBV12-4 to TRBJ1-5, with D tentatively TRBD1 (5 bases). This CDR3 has 13 amino acids.

This clonotype was observed at least ten times. The CDR3 protein is CASSVAGSRENEQFF. CDR3 sequence (DNA): TGTGCCAGCAGCGTAGCGGGATCCCGAGAAAATGAGCAGTTCTTC. The chain is built from TRBV7-3 and TRBJ2-1; TRBD2 aligns across 8 bases. V shed 5 bases, J shed 7 bases, and the junction held 10 bases outside the gene matches. Per the germline V gene, CDR1 is SGHTA and CDR2 is FQGTGA. The CDR3 has 15 amino acids.

V gene TRBV27 combines with J gene TRBJ1-5, with D possibly matching TRBD1 (5 bases). With 6 bases removed from V and 4 bases from J, the gap between germline ends came to 10 bases. CDR3 length: 13 amino acids. Germline CDR1 and CDR2: MNHEY and SMNVEV (reference sequence). The CDR3 DNA reads TGTGCCAGCAGAAAGACAGCAAATCAGCCCCAGCATTTT. Residues: CASRKTANQPQHF.

This clonotype was observed a handful of times. The chain carries TRBV14 and TRBJ1-4; 7 bases are shared with TRBD1. CDR1 is SGHDN, CDR2 FVKESK, per germline. Unmatched junction bases numbered 7, after V lost 3 bases and J lost 0 bases. The length of the CDR3 is 17 residues. The CDR3 here is CASSQLRGTATNEKLFF. In nucleotides, the CDR3 is TGTGCCAGCAGCCAGCTGCGAGGGACAGCAACTAATGAAAAACTGTTTTTT.

Regarding this clonotype: Being one base from a much bigger clone, this may be a read error. V and J are TRBV20-1 and TRBJ1-3; D is perhaps TRBD1 (6 bases). Germline V CDR1 and CDR2: DFQATT, SNEGSKA (reference sequence). The CDR3 consists of 14 residues. This CDR3 reads CGARGGGLGNTIYF. The CDR3, as DNA: TGCGGTGCTAGAGGCGGGGGCCTGGGAAACACCATATATTTT.

This clonotype was detected ten times or more. V and J are TRBV12-3 or TRBV12-4 and TRBJ2-1, with 9 bases fitting TRBD2. J gave up 6 bases and V 2 bases, and 11 bases lay outside the gene matches. The CDR3 loop spans 17 amino acids. DNA of the CDR3: TGTGCCAGCAGTTTACTTGGCGCGGGAGGGCCTCGCAATGAGCAGTTCTTC. It encodes CASSLLGAGGPRNEQFF.

The genes are TRBV4-1 and TRBJ2-5, with unresolved D. With 2 bases removed from V and 5 bases from J, the gap between germline ends came to 12 bases. Germline values: CDR1 MGHRA, CDR2 YSYEKL. The CDR3 loop spans 14 amino acids. The CDR3 sequence: CASSQYLAMETQYF. The CDR3 DNA is TGCGCCAGCAGCCAATACCTGGCCATGGAGACCCAGTACTTC.

This clonotype appeared a few times. The chain couples TRBV27 to TRBJ1-5; TRBD1 might be the D (5 bases). Germline V gene lookup returns CDR1 MNHEY and CDR2 SMNVEV (reference sequence). The V gene lost 2 bases and the J gene lost 5 bases, with 7 bases spanning the gap. The CDR3 loop spans 13 amino acids. CDR3 DNA sequence: TGTGCCAGCAGTTTACGCAGGGATCAGCCCCAGCATTTT. It codes for CASSLRRDQPQHF.

CDR3 amino acids: CASIDQPGSGANVLTF. The CDR3 DNA sequence: TGTGCCAGCATCGATCAACCCGGCTCTGGGGCCAACGTCCTGACTTTC. The rearrangement joins TRBV6-1 to TRBJ2-6; the D is unclear. Deletions cut 7 bases from V and 0 bases from J, with 13 bases between. CDR1 is MNHNS, CDR2 SASEGT, per germline. There are 16 residues in the CDR3.

This clonotype showed up just a few times. The chain couples TRBV6-5 to TRBJ1-3; D ambiguous. The CDR3 is 14 amino acids. Trimming pared 0 bases from V and 4 bases from J, leaving 7 bases between. Germline V lookup: CDR1 MNHEY, CDR2 SVGAGI. DNA for the CDR3: TGTGCCAGCAGTTACTCGACGTCGGGAAACACCATATATTTT. Encoded protein: CASSYSTSGNTIYF.

This clonotype was counted between two and nine times. The CDR3 is CASSLQSVDYGYTF. The CDR3 DNA is TGCGCCAGCAGCTTGCAATCAGTTGACTATGGCTACACCTTC. The rearrangement uses TRBV5-1 and TRBJ1-2; no clear D. The CDR3 has 14 amino acids. V gave up 1 base and J gave up 3 bases, with 10 bases separating them. CDR1 is SGHRS and CDR2 is YFSETQ in the germline V gene.

The chain uses TRBV6-2 or TRBV6-3 and TRBJ2-7, with 13 bases lining up with TRBD2. The CDR3 sequence is 21 residues long. Germline V gene sequence: CDR1 MNHEY, CDR2 SVGEGT. J lost 1 base, V lost 2 bases, and 17 bases had no gene match. CDR3 nucleotide sequence: TGTGCCAGCAGTTACGTTTTGGGTCGGACTAGCGGGAGAGAGGGATCCTACGAGCAGTACTTC. Amino acids: CASSYVLGRTSGREGSYEQYF.